The 12 T cell receptor beta chains presented below share a single source sample, sequenced in a study of T cell responses to AZD1222 COVID-19 vaccine. This table comes from immunoSEQ multiplex PCR, and its TCRdb copy is limited to in-frame clones, with some not included. The sample shows about 200,000 clones, roughly 94% of them seen only once. This sample comprised peripheral blood, obtained 28 days after the second dose of the MenACWY control vaccine. The receptors were sampled from an adult who received the MenACWY meningococcal vaccine as a control.

The chain recombines TRBV28 with TRBJ1-1; tentatively, D is TRBD1 (5 bases). Germline V CDR1 and CDR2: MDHEN, SYDVKM. V lost 6 bases, J lost 6 bases, and 11 bases lay in between. This CDR3 spans 12 amino acids. CDR3 nucleotides: TGTGCCAGCAGGCTAACAGGATCTGAAGCTTTCTTT. This encodes CASRLTGSEAFF.

The chain recombines TRBV27 with TRBJ2-1; possible D gene TRBD1, 5 bases. The V gene lost 3 bases and the J gene lost 5 bases, with 8 bases spanning the gap. The CDR3 loop spans 13 amino acids. Per germline, CDR1 MNHEY and CDR2 SMNVEV (reference sequence). The CDR3 nucleotides read TGTGCCAGCAGTTTTAACAGGAACAATGAGCAGTTCTTC. Amino acid sequence: CASSFNRNNEQFF.

The genes are TRBV14 and TRBJ2-2; D call uncertain. Germline lookup yields CDR1 SGHDN and CDR2 FVKESK. V lost 0 bases to trimming and J lost 4 bases, with 12 bases between them. The CDR3 extends over 16 amino acids. CDR3 residues: CASSQDLLSTTGELFF. Written as DNA, the CDR3 is TGTGCCAGCAGCCAAGATCTGCTCTCGACCACCGGGGAGCTGTTTTTT.

The V gene is TRBV27, the J gene TRBJ2-5; D is ambiguous. The CDR3 has 14 residues. CDR1 MNHEY and CDR2 SMNVEV come from the germline V gene (reference sequence). Trimming removed 4 bases at V and 4 bases at J, with 13 bases between. CDR3 nucleotide sequence: TGTGCCAGCAGTTCGGGCCTGGGCCCAGAGACCCAGTACTTC. This gives the protein CASSSGLGPETQYF.

This chain connects TRBV18 to TRBJ2-2; 9 nucleotides align to TRBD2. CDR3 size: 16 residues. Germline lookup yields CDR1 KGHSH and CDR2 LQKENI. With 3 bases clipped from V and 4 bases from J, the junction kept 6 bases outside the gene matches. Here the CDR3 reads CASSPSAGGPTGELFF. The CDR3 nucleotides are TGTGCCAGCTCACCTTCGGCGGGAGGGCCCACCGGGGAGCTGTTTTTT. The full variable domain, with the rest looked up from reference TRBV18 and TRBJ2-2, is NAGVMQNPRHLVRRRGQEARLRCSPMKGHSHVYWYRQLPEEGLKFMVYLQKENIIDESGMPKERFSAEFPKEGPSILRIQQVVRGDSAAYFCASSPSAGGPTGELFFGEGSRLTVL.

This chain links TRBV6-1 with TRBJ1-1; D call uncertain. This CDR3 contains 14 residues. Between the trimmed V and J ends, which lost 2 bases and 6 bases, there was a span of 13 bases. Germline-derived CDR1 and CDR2 are MNHNS and SASEGT. The DNA of the CDR3 is TGTGCCAGCAGTGAATGGGAGGGAGGGCCTGAAGCTTTCTTT. This sequence encodes CASSEWEGGPEAFF.

The chain couples TRBV9 to TRBJ2-2; no clear D. Trimming left V 2 bases short and J 4 bases short, with 15 bases between. The V gene's germline CDR1 is SGDLS and CDR2 YYNGEE. The CDR3 is 16 residues long. This CDR3 reads CASSVSARSTTGELFF. The CDR3 nucleotides read TGTGCCAGCAGCGTTTCGGCCAGATCGACCACCGGGGAGCTGTTTTTT.

The chain combines TRBV4-3 with TRBJ1-3; D is ambiguous. The CDR3 is made up of 13 amino acids. The V gene's germline CDR1 is LGHNA and CDR2 YSLEER. V shed 0 bases and J shed 9 bases, with 9 bases lying between them. The chain's CDR3 is CASSQDQGSTIYF. The CDR3 bases are TGCGCCAGCAGCCAAGATCAAGGGTCCACCATATATTTT.

This chain connects TRBV28 to TRBJ1-5; perhaps TRBD1 as D (5 bases). Trimming shortened V by 6 bases and J by 7 bases, and 19 bases separated the two germline ends. The CDR3 spans 15 residues. Germline values: CDR1 MDHEN, CDR2 SYDVKM. The CDR3 DNA follows: TGTGCCAGCAGGCCCCCGCAGGGAGGAGGACAGCCCCAGCATTTT. Its translation: CASRPPQGGGQPQHF.

The V gene is TRBV19, the J gene TRBJ1-1; tentative D call: TRBD1 (5 bases). From germline, CDR1 is LNHDA and CDR2 SQIVND (reference sequence). Trimming removed 3 bases from V and 1 base from J, with 9 bases in between. This CDR3 spans 14 amino acids. The CDR3 DNA follows: TGTGCCAGTAGTATCCGAACAGGGAACACTGAAGCTTTCTTT. Translating gives CASSIRTGNTEAFF.

The chain recombines TRBV7-9 with TRBJ2-1, with 9 bases that match TRBD2. CDR1 and CDR2 (germline): SEHNR, FQNEAQ (reference sequence). The CDR3 totals 17 residues. After removal of 1 base from V and 6 bases from J, the junction contained 10 bases not matched to a gene. In nucleotides, the CDR3 is TGTGCCAGCAGCTTAGTAGCGGGAGAGCTTTTAACCAATGAGCAGTTCTTC. Its protein is CASSLVAGELLTNEQFF. The variable domain in full, completed from reference TRBV7-9 and TRBJ2-1, reads DTGVSQNPRHKITKRGQNVTFRCDPISEHNRLYWYRQTLGQGPEFLTYFQNEAQLEKSRLLSDRFSAERPKGSFSTLEIQRTEQGDSAMYLCASSLVAGELLTNEQFFGPGTRLTVL.

In the case of this clone: At one of its ends the junction is not consistent with the germline gene, which may arise from a read error. V gene TRBV12-5 combines with J gene TRBJ2-5; TRBD1 or TRBD2 may be the D gene (6 bases each). Germline V gene sequence: CDR1 LGHNT, CDR2 FRNRAP. The CDR3 has 13 amino acids. The CDR3 region has the DNA TGTGCTAGTGGCTTGGGGGGCTGGGAGACCCAGTACTTC. It codes for CASGLGGWETQYF.